A selection of T cell receptor beta chains follows, all from one sample in a study of cytomegalovirus exposure and HLA in healthy donors. Some clones are missing from TCRdb's copy, which holds only in-frame ones; the method was immunoSEQ multiplex PCR. The sample carries some 180,000 clones, 76% recorded once. Material: PBMCs. Receptors originate from a woman aged 25 to 39 in good health and CMV-seropositive. CDR3s include the opening cysteine and the closing phenylalanine or tryptophan. The order of the fields is D gene, clone size, J gene, V gene, CDR3 protein, CDR3 DNA. D genes are given only for firm matches. Some rows mark clone size as missing; the rest say once, few, many or name a class of expanded clone.

NA	NA	TRBJ2-6	TRBV4-1	CASSQARGGANVLTF	TGCGCCAGCAGCCAAGCAAGGGGAGGGGCCAACGTCCTGACTTTC
NA	NA	TRBJ1-1	TRBV6-6	CASSYSGGTEAFF	TGTGCCAGCAGTTACTCAGGAGGGACTGAAGCTTTCTTT
TRBD1	once	TRBJ1-2	TRBV7-9	CASSNHRDRGDYGYTF	TGTGCCAGCAGCAACCACCGGGACAGGGGCGACTATGGCTACACCTTC
TRBD1	NA	TRBJ1-2	TRBV6-5	CASSGTGKDGYTF	TGTGCCAGCAGTGGGACAGGGAAGGATGGCTACACCTTC
TRBD2	NA	TRBJ2-7	TRBV5-6	CASSLRGVRYEQYF	TGTGCCAGCAGCTTGCGGGGGGTAAGGTACGAGCAGTACTTC
NA	NA	TRBJ1-2	TRBV9	CASSVPGIDGYTF	TGTGCCAGCAGCGTACCGGGGATCGATGGCTACACCTTC
NA	NA	TRBJ1-1	TRBV28	CASSLYRDMNTEAFF	TGTGCCAGCAGTTTATATCGGGACATGAACACTGAAGCTTTCTTT
NA	NA	TRBJ1-5	TRBV6-1	CASSGRTGVGQPQHF	TGTGCCAGCAGTGGCCGGACGGGGGTGGGTCAGCCCCAGCATTTT
NA	NA	TRBJ2-2	TRBV11-2	CASSSWGGTGNTGELFF	TGTGCCAGCAGCTCCTGGGGGGGGACAGGGAACACCGGGGAGCTGTTTTTT
TRBD2	NA	TRBJ2-5	TRBV5-6	CASSLSSGGRETQYF	TGTGCCAGCAGCTTGTCTAGCGGGGGGAGAGAGACCCAGTACTTC